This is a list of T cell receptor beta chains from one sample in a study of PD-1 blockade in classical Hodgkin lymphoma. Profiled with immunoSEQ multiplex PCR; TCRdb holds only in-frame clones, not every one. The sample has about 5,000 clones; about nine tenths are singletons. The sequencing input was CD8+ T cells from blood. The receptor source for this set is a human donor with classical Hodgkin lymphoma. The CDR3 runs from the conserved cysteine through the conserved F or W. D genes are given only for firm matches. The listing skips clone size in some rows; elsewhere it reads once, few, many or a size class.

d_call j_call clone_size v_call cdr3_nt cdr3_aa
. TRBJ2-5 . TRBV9 TGTGCCAGCAGCGTAGAGGACACACAAGAGACCCAGTACTTC CASSVEDTQETQYF
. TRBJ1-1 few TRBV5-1 TGCGCCAGCAGCTCCACAGGAAATCCTGAAGCTTTCTTT CASSSTGNPEAFF
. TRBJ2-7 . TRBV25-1 TGTGCCAGCAGTGATAGCGGACACTCCTACGAGCAGTACTTC CASSDSGHSYEQYF
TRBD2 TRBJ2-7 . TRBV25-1 TGTGCCAGCAGTGATAGCGGGGAGTCCTACGAGCAGTACTTC CASSDSGESYEQYF
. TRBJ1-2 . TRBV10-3 TGTGCCATCAGGGGGGGGGAGCTAGCGTATGGCTACACCTTC CAIRGGELAYGYTF
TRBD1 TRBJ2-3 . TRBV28 TGTGCCAGCAGTACCACCGGGACAGGACTCACAGATACGCAGTATTTT CASSTTGTGLTDTQYF
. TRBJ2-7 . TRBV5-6 TGTGCCTCGGGCGGGTACGAGCAGTACTTC CASGGYEQYF
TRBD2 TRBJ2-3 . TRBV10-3 TGTGCCATCAGTGTTGGACTAGCGGACACAGATACGCAGTATTTT CAISVGLADTDTQYF
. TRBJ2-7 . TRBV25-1 TGTGCCAGCAGTGACACCGATGCATCCTACGAGCAGTACTTC CASSDTDASYEQYF
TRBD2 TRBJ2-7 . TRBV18 TGTGCCAGCGTCAGCGGGAGCAGGTACGAGCAGTACTTC CASVSGSRYEQYF
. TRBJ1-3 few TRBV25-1 TGTGCCAGCAACGGAAACAGGAGGGACTCTGGAAACACCATATATTTT CASNGNRRDSGNTIYF
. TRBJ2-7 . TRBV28 TGTGCCAGCAGTTTAATAATTTCAGCAGCAGTCAACGAGCAGTACTTC CASSLIISAAVNEQYF
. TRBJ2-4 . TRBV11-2 TGTGCCAGCAGCCGACGAGGCGGCAAGAAAAACATTCAGTACTTC CASSRRGGKKNIQYF
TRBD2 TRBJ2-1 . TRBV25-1 TGTGCCACCCGGGGGGGGATTAGCTCCTACAATGAGCAGTTCTTC CATRGGISSYNEQFF
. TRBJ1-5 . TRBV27 TGTGCCAGCAGTTCCTTACAAAGAGGCAATCAGCCCCAGCATTTT CASSSLQRGNQPQHF
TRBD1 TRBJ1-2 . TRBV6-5 TGTGCCAGCAGTTACGCCACGGACAGGGCAATTGGTGTCTACACCTTC CASSYATDRAIGVYTF
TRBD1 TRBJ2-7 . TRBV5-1 TGCGCCAGCAGCCCTGGGACAGGGTCCTACGAGCAGTACTTC CASSPGTGSYEQYF
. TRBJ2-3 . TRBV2 TGTGCCAGCAGCCAGGGGGGTTGGCGGGAATACACAGATACGCAGTATTTT CASSQGGWREYTDTQYF
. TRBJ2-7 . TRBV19 TGTGCCAGTAGTATGAGGGAGTACTACGAGCAGTACTTC CASSMREYYEQYF
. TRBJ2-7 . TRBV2 TGTGCCAGCAGTCCGAGTCACGAGCAGTACTTC CASSPSHEQYF
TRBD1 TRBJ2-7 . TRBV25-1 TGTGCCAGCAGTGCCCAGGGACAGCGGTCCTACGAGCAGTACTTC CASSAQGQRSYEQYF
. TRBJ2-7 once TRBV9 TGTGCCAGCAGCGAAGCTGGGGACTCCTACGAGCAGTACTTC CASSEAGDSYEQYF
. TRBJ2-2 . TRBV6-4 TGTGCCAGCAGCGCTACGGCGGGACAGACCGGGGAGCTGTTTTTT CASSATAGQTGELFF
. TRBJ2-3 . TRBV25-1 TGTGCCAGCACCCAACGTGGGGCCACAGATACGCAGTATTTT CASTQRGATDTQYF
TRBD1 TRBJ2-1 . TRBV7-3 TGTGCCAGCAGCGGGACAGGGCGTAATGAGCAGTTCTTC CASSGTGRNEQFF
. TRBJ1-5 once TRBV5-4 TGTGCCAGCAGCTTGGATGGGGGTCAGCCCCAGCATTTT CASSLDGGQPQHF
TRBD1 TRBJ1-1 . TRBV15 TGTGCCACCAGCAGAGATATCAGGGGGGGCTACACTGAAGCTTTCTTT CATSRDIRGGYTEAFF
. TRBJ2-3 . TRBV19 TGTGCCAGTAGTATAGATCAGCGGGCGAGCACAGATACGCAGTATTTT CASSIDQRASTDTQYF
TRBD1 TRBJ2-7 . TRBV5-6 TGTGCCAGCCCCGCCGGGACAGGAATATACGAGCAGTACTTC CASPAGTGIYEQYF
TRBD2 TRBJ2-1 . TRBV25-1 TGTGCCAGCAGTGAAGGGAGCGGGAGGGCCCTTGATGAGCAGTTCTTC CASSEGSGRALDEQFF
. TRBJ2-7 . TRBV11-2 TGTGCCAGCAGCTTATCCGGAGGGGGCGAGCAGTACTTC CASSLSGGGEQYF
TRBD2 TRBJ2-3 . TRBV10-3 TGTGCCATCCTAGCGGCGGGGACAGATACGCAGTATTTT CAILAAGTDTQYF
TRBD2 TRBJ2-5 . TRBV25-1 TGTGCCAGCAGTCCCGCGGCTAGCGGTATTCAAGAGACCCAGTACTTC CASSPAASGIQETQYF
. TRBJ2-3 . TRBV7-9 TGTGCCAGCAGCCCCAGGGGAGTTAGCACAGATACGCAGTATTTT CASSPRGVSTDTQYF
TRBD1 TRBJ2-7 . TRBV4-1 TGCGCCAGCAGCCAAGTCGGGACAGGGGCGGCCTACGAGCAGTACTTC CASSQVGTGAAYEQYF
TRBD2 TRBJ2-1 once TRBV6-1 TGTGCCAGCAGTGAGGCTAGCGGCTACAATGAGCAGTTCTTC CASSEASGYNEQFF